The present TCR beta chain was sequenced within a study of blood T cell repertoires in COVID-19. Study context: COVID-19 samples from acute and convalescent phases originated in the United States, Italy and Spain. PBMCs, B-cell-depleted T cells, or T cells provided the cDNA or gDNA that made up the material.

Generated by immunoSEQ multiplex PCR, the TCRdb table keeps only in-frame clones and is missing some. This table holds 200,000 to 250,000 clones, roughly nine tenths found once. V was cut by 6 bases and J by 6 bases, with 7 bases left in between. Germline CDR1 MNHEY, CDR2 SVGAGI. CDR3 length: 11 residues. The receptor's source is a woman between 45 and 65 years old with COVID-19, enrolled during active disease. The genes are TRBV6-5 and TRBJ2-3; tentatively, D is TRBD2 (5 bases). Source material: peripheral blood. The CDR3 nucleotides read TGTGCCAGCAGAGCGGCTGATACGCAGTATTTT. This gives the protein CASRAADTQYF.